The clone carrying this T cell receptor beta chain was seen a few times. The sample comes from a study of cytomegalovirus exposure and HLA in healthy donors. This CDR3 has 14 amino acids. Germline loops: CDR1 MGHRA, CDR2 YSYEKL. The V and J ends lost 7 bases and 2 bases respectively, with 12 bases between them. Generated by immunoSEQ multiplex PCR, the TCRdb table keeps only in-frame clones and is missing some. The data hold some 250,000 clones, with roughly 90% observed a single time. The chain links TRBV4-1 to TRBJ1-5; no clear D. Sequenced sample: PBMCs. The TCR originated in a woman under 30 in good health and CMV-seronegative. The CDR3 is CASKAVGGNQPQHF. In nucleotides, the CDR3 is TGCGCCAGCAAAGCCGTCGGGGGCAATCAGCCCCAGCATTTT.